One TCR beta chain is described in this entry. What it binds is not known. The CDR3 loop spans 13 amino acids. The germline gives CDR1 GTSNPN, CDR2 SVGIG (reference sequence). V lost 5 bases, J lost 6 bases, and 8 bases stayed unmatched. The entry originates in a study of T cell responses to AZD1222 COVID-19 vaccine. General observations from the study: With two AZD1222 doses given, Spike-specific TCR breadth and depth both rose. Among those given AZD1222, only five or six were seropositive at baseline. Mapped onto spike, vaccine-associated CD4 TCRs spanned it and were dominant at 160-218 and 743-854. Clonal diversity was possibly underestimated; the donors were predominantly white British and more often female.

Clones were sequenced by immunoSEQ multiplex PCR, and TCRdb holds only the in-frame ones, with some missing. Among around 140,000 clones listed, roughly nine tenths were seen once. The sequence derives from an adult in good health. The specimen was peripheral blood, collected on day 0 of AZD1222 vaccination. This rearrangement joins TRBV30 to TRBJ2-7, with 9 bases lining up with TRBD2. In nucleotides, the CDR3 is TGTGCCTGGGGCCGGACTAGCGTAGGCGAGCAGTACTTC. Protein: CAWGRTSVGEQYF.